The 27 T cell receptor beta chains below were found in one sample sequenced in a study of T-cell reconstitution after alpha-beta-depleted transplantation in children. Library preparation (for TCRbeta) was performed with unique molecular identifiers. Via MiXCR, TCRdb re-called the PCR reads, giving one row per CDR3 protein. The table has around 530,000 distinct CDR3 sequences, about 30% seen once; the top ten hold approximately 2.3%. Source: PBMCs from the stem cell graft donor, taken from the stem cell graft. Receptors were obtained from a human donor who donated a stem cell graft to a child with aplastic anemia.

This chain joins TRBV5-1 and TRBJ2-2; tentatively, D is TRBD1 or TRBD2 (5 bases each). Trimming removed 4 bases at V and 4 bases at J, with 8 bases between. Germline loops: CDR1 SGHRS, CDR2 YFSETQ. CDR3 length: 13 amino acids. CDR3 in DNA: TGCGCCAGCAGCCGGGACGTCACCGGGGAGCTGTTTTTT. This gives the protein CASSRDVTGELFF.

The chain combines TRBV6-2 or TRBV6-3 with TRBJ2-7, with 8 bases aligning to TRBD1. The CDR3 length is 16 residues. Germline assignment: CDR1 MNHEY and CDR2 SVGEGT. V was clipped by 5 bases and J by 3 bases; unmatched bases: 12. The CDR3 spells CASSPPSGQVLYEQYF. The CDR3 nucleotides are TGTGCCAGCAGTCCGCCCTCGGGACAGGTACTCTACGAGCAGTACTTC.

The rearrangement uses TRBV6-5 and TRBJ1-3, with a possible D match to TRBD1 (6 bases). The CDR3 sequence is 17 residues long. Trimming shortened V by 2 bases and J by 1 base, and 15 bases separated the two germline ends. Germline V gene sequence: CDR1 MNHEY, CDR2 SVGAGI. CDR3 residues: CASSYQRTGSSGNTIYF. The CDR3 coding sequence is TGTGCCAGCAGTTACCAACGCACAGGGTCATCTGGAAACACCATATATTTT.

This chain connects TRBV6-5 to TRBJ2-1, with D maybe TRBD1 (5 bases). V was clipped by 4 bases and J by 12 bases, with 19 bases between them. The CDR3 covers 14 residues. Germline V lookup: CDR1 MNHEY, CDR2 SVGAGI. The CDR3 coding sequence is TGTGCCAGCAGTTCCCCCGAATGGGGCCCGATGCAGTTCTTC. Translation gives CASSSPEWGPMQFF.

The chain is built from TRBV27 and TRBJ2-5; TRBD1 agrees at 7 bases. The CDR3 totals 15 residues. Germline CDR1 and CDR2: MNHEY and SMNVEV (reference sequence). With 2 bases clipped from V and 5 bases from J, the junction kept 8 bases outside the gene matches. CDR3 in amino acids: CASSLNPRGKETQYF. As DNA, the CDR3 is TGTGCCAGCAGTTTAAATCCCAGGGGGAAGGAGACCCAGTACTTC.

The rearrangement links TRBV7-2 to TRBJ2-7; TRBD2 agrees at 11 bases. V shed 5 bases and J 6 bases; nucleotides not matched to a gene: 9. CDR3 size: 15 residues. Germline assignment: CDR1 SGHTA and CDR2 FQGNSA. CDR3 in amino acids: CASSLTSGMSSEQYV. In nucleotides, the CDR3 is TGTGCCAGCAGCCTGACTAGCGGGATGTCTAGCGAGCAGTACGTC.

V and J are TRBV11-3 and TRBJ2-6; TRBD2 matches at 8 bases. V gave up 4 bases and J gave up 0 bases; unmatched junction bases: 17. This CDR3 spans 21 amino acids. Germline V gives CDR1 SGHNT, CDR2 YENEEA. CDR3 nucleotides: TGTGCCAGCAGCTCCCTCTTGGGGGCGGGAGGCACTGACTCTGGGGCCAACGTCCTGACTTTC. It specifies CASSSLLGAGGTDSGANVLTF.

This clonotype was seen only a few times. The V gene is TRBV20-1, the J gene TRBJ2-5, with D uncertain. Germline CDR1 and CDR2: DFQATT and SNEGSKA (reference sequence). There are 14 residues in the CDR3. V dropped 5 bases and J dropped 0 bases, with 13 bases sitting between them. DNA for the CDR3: TGCAGTGCTTACACATTTGCCAACCAAGAGACCCAGTACTTC. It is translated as CSAYTFANQETQYF.

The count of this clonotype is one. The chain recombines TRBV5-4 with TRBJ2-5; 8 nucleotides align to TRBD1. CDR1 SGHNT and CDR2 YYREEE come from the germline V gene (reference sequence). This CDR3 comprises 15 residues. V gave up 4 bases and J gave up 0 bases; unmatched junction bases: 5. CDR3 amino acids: CASSHDRGYQETQYF. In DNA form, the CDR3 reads TGTGCCAGCAGCCACGACAGGGGATACCAAGAGACCCAGTACTTC.

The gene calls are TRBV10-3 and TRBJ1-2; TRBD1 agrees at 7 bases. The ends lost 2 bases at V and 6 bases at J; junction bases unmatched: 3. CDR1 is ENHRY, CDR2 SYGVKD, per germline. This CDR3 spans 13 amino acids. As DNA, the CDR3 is TGTGCCATCAGTGAGAAGGGGGCGAATGGCTACACCTTC. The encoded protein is CAISEKGANGYTF.

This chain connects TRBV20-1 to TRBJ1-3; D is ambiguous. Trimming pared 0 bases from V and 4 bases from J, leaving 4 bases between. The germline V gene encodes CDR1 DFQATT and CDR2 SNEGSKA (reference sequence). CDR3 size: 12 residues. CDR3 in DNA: TGCAGTGCTAGAGATGAAGGAAACACCATATATTTT. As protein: CSARDEGNTIYF.

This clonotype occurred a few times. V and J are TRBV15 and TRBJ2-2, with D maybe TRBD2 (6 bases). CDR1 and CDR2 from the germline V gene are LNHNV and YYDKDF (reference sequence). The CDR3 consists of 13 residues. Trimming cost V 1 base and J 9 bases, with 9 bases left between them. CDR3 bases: TGTGCCACCAGCAGAGGGGGAGGCTGGGAGCTGTTTTTT. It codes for CATSRGGGWELFF.

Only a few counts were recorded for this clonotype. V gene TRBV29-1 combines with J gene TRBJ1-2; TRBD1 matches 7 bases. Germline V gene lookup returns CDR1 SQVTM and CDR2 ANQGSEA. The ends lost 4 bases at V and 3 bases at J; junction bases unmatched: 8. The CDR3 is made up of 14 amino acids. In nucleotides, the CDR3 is TGCAGCGTTGTATCCGGACAGGCCGACTATGGCTACACCTTC. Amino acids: CSVVSGQADYGYTF.

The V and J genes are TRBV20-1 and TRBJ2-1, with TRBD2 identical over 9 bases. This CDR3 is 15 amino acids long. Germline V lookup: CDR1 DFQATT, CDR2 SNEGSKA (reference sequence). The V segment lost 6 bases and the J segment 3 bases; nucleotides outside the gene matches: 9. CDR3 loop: CSATAGGAGYNEQFF. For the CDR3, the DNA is TGCAGTGCCACTGCGGGAGGGGCGGGCTACAATGAGCAGTTCTTC.

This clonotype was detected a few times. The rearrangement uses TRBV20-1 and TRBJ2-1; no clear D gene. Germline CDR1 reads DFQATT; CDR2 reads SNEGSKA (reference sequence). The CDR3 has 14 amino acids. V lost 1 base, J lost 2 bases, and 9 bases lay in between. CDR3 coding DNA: TGCAGTGCTAGAGGCCAGTCGGCCTACAATGAGCAGTTCTTC. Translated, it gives CSARGQSAYNEQFF.

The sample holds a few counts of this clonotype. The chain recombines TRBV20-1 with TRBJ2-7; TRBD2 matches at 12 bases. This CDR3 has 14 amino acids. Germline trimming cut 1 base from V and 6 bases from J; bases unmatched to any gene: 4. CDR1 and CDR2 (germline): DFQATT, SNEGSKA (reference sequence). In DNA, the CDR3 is TGCAGTGCTAGAGGGACTAGCGGGACTCTCGAGCAGTACTTC. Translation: CSARGTSGTLEQYF.

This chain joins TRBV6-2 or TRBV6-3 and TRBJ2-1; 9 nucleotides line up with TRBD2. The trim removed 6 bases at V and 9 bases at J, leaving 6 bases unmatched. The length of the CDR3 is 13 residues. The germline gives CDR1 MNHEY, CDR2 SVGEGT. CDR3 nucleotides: TGTGCCAGCAGCCCCGGGACTAGCACTGAGCAGTTCTTC. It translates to CASSPGTSTEQFF.

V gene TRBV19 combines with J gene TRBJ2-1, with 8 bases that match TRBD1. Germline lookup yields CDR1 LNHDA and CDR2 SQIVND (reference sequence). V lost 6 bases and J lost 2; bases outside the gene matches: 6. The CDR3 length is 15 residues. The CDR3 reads CASSPEDRAYNEQFF. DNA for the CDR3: TGTGCCAGTAGCCCGGAGGACAGGGCCTACAATGAGCAGTTCTTC.

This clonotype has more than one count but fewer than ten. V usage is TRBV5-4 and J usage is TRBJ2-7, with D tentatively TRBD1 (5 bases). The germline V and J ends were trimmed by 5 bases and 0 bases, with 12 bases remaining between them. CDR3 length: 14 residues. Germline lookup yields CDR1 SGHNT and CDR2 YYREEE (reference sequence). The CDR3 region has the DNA TGTGCCAGCAGTGCGCGACAGAGCTCCTACGAGCAGTACTTC. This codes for CASSARQSSYEQYF.

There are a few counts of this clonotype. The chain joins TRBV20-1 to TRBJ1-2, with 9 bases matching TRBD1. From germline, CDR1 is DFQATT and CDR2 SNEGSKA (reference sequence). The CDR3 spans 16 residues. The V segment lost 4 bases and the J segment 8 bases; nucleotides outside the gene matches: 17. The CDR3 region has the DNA TGCAGTGCTAAGGAATGGACCGGGACAGGGTTAAAAGGCTACACCTTC. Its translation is CSAKEWTGTGLKGYTF.

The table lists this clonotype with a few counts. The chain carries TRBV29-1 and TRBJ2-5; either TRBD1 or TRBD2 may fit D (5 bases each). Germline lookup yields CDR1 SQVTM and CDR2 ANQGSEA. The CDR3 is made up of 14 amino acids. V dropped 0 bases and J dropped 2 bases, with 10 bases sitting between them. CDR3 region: CSVEDRGKQETQYF. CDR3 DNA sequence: TGCAGCGTTGAAGATCGGGGCAAACAAGAGACCCAGTACTTC.

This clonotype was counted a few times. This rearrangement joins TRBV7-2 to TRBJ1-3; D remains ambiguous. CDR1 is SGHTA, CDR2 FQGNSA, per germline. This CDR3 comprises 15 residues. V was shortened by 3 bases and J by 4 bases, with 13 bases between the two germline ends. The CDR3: CASSLDRNRGNTIYF. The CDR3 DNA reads TGTGCCAGCAGCTTGGACCGAAACCGGGGAAACACCATATATTTT.

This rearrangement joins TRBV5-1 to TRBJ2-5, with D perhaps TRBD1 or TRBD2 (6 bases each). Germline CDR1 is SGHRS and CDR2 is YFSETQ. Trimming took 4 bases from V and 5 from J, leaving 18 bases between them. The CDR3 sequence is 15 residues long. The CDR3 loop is CASSPSRGGRETQYF. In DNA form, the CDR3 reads TGCGCCAGCAGCCCCAGCAGGGGAGGACGGGAGACCCAGTACTTC. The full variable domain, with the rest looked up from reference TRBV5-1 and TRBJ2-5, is KAGVTQTPRYLIKTRGQQVTLSCSPISGHRSVSWYQQTPGQGLQFLFEYFSETQRNKGNFPGRFSGRQFSNSRSEMNVSTLELGDSALYLCASSPSRGGRETQYFGPGTRLLVL.

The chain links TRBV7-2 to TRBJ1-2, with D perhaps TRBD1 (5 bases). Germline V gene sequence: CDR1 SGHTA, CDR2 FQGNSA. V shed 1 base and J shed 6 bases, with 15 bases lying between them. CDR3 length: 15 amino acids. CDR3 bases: TGTGCCAGCAGCTTAGGGGGGGGTTATCAAGATGGCTACACCTTC. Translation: CASSLGGGYQDGYTF.

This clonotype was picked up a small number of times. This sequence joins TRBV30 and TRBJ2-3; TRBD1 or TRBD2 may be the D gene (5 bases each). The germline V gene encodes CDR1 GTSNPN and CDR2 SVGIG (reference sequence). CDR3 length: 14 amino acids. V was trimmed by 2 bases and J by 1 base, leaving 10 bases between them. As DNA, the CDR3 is TGTGCCTGGAGTTGGGGGACCGGCACAGATACGCAGTATTTT. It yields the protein CAWSWGTGTDTQYF.

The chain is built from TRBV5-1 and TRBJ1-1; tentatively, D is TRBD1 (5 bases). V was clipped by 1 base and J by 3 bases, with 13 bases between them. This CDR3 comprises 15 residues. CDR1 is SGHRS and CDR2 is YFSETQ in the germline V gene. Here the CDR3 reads CASSLFPDMDTEAFF. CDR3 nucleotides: TGCGCCAGCAGCTTGTTCCCGGACATGGACACTGAAGCTTTCTTT.

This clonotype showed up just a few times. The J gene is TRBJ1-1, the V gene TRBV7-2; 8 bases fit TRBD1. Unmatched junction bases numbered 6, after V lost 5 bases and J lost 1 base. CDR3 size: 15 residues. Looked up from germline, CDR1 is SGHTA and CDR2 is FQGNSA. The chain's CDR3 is CASSQQGTGNTEAFF. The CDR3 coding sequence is TGTGCCAGCAGCCAGCAGGGGACAGGGAACACTGAAGCTTTCTTT.